These 24 T cell receptor beta chains came from one sample sequenced in a study of B cell selection in AIRE deficiency. Sorting defined conventional CD4 T cells as CD4+CD127+. Method: immunoSEQ multiplex PCR; TCRdb's copy keeps in-frame clones and lacks some. Among tens of thousands of clones listed, 90% to 98% were seen once. The sample was CD4+CD127+ conventional T cells sorted from PBMCs. These receptors were obtained from a human donor in good health.

V gene TRBV28 combines with J gene TRBJ1-1; D is undetermined. The germline V gene has CDR1 MDHEN and CDR2 SYDVKM. CDR3 length: 16 residues. Trimming pared 1 base from V and 0 bases from J, leaving 12 bases between. The CDR3 reads CASSLSRALLNTEAFF. As DNA, the CDR3 is TGTGCCAGCAGTTTATCTCGGGCCCTTTTGAACACTGAAGCTTTCTTT.

A word on this clone: One end of the junction does not line up with germline, which may come from a read error. J is TRBJ2-6 and V is TRBV7-9, with D tentatively TRBD1 (6 bases). This CDR3 is built from 14 residues. CDR1 is SEHNR and CDR2 is FQNEAQ in the germline V gene (reference sequence). The CDR3: CLPGHSSGANVLTF. CDR3 DNA sequence: TGCCTCCCGGGACACTCTTCTGGGGCCAACGTCCTGACTTTC.

The chain couples TRBV11-3 to TRBJ2-2, with 8 bases lining up with TRBD1. The J segment lost 6 bases and the V segment lost 9 bases, leaving 6 bases of the junction unmatched. Germline-derived CDR1 and CDR2 are SGHNT and YENEEA. This CDR3 is 13 amino acids long. CDR3 sequence reads: CASGQGRAGELFF. The CDR3 region has the DNA TGTGCCAGTGGACAGGGAAGGGCCGGGGAGCTGTTTTTT.

This chain links TRBV11-2 with TRBJ2-7, with 8 bases fitting TRBD2. The V gene's germline CDR1 is SGHAT and CDR2 FQNNGV. Trimming cost V 1 base and J 2 bases; bases outside gene matches: 4. There are 15 residues in the CDR3. CDR3 protein: CASSLALAEAYEQYF. CDR3 DNA: TGTGCCAGCAGCTTAGCACTAGCGGAGGCCTACGAGCAGTACTTC.

In this sample, this clone turned up once. V usage is TRBV21-1 and J usage is TRBJ2-7; TRBD2 was called by the table and not checked on the DNA. TRBV21-1 is annotated as a pseudogene. The CDR3 spans 10 residues. The CDR3 here is CASSSSEQYF. CDR3 coding DNA: TGTGCCAGCAGTTCGAGCGAGCAGTACTTC.

The chain links TRBV6-5 to TRBJ2-6, with D possibly called TRBD1 or TRBD2 (5 bases each). The germline gives CDR1 MNHEY, CDR2 SVGAGI. This CDR3 is built from 16 residues. V was shortened by 4 bases and J by 2 bases, with 12 bases between the two germline ends. The CDR3 reads CASSSAVGPGANVLTF. CDR3 nucleotides: TGTGCCAGCAGTTCCGCCGTGGGACCTGGGGCCAACGTCCTGACTTTC.

The genes are TRBV5-1 and TRBJ2-1; tentatively, D is TRBD2 (5 bases). CDR3 length: 15 residues. Trimming removed 1 base at V and 4 bases at J, with 12 bases between. Germline CDR1 reads SGHRS; CDR2 reads YFSETQ. The CDR3 region is CASSLTSGPYNEQFF. In nucleotides, the CDR3 is TGCGCCAGCAGCTTGACGAGCGGACCATACAATGAGCAGTTCTTC. The complete variable domain, with remaining parts taken from reference TRBV5-1 and TRBJ2-1, reads KAGVTQTPRYLIKTRGQQVTLSCSPISGHRSVSWYQQTPGQGLQFLFEYFSETQRNKGNFPGRFSGRQFSNSRSEMNVSTLELGDSALYLCASSLTSGPYNEQFFGPGTRLTVL.

This chain links TRBV11-1 with TRBJ2-1, with D possibly being TRBD2 (7 bases). Trimming cost V 0 bases and J 2 bases, with 14 bases left between them. The CDR3 has 17 amino acids. Germline V gene lookup returns CDR1 SGHAT and CDR2 FQDESV (reference sequence). CDR3 region: CASSLAGGPRTYNEQFF. The CDR3 DNA is TGTGCCAGCAGCTTAGCGGGGGGGCCCCGTACCTACAATGAGCAGTTCTTC.

This clone was observed a handful of times. The chain is built from TRBV5-5 and TRBJ1-5; 9 bases are a match to TRBD1. Germline assignment: CDR1 SGHKS and CDR2 YYEKEE (reference sequence). V lost 0 bases and J lost 5; bases outside the gene matches: 0. The CDR3 totals 14 residues. The CDR3 coding sequence is TGTGCCAGCAGCTTGGGGACAGGGGATCAGCCCCAGCATTTT. Amino acid sequence: CASSLGTGDQPQHF.

The gene calls are TRBV21-1 and TRBJ2-4; TRBD1, the D gene given by the table, was not confirmed from the DNA. TRBV21-1 is a pseudogene segment. CDR3 size: 15 residues. This chain's CDR3 is CASKRRDKAKNIQYF. CDR3 nucleotides: TGTGCCAGCAAGCGCCGGGACAAGGCTAAAAACATTCAGTACTTC.

CDR3 nucleotide sequence: TGTGCCAGCAGTTTACAGGGGAAGGGGTCGGAGCAGTACTTC. This translates into CASSLQGKGSEQYF. The V call is TRBV27, the J call TRBJ2-7; tentative D call: TRBD1 (6 bases). The CDR3 extends over 14 amino acids. Per the germline V gene, CDR1 is MNHEY and CDR2 is SMNVEV (reference sequence). V lost 2 bases and J 7 bases, leaving 15 bases between the germline ends.

J is TRBJ1-1 and V is TRBV7-9, with 7 bases fitting TRBD1. J lost 2 bases, V lost 3 bases, and 6 bases had no gene match. The CDR3 sequence is 15 residues long. Germline CDR1 and CDR2: SEHNR and FQNEAQ (reference sequence). The CDR3 DNA reads TGTGCCAGCAGCTTTGACAGGGTAAGCAACACTGAAGCTTTCTTT. It is translated as CASSFDRVSNTEAFF. Full variable domain (rest looked up from reference TRBV7-9 and TRBJ1-1): DTGVSQNPRHKITKRGQNVTFRCDPISEHNRLYWYRQTLGQGPEFLTYFQNEAQLEKSRLLSDRFSAERPKGSFSTLEIQRTEQGDSAMYLCASSFDRVSNTEAFFGQGTRLTVV.

This chain joins TRBV18 and TRBJ1-1; D is unclear. Germline CDR1 and CDR2: KGHSH and LQKENI. Trimming took off 2 bases at V and 2 bases at J, with 6 bases between the two ends. CDR3 length equals 13 residues. In DNA form, the CDR3 reads TGTGCCAGCTCACCAGCAGTCAACACTGAAGCTTTCTTT. This sequence encodes CASSPAVNTEAFF. The full variable domain, in which reference TRBV18 and TRBJ1-1 provide the parts outside the CDR3, is NAGVMQNPRHLVRRRGQEARLRCSPMKGHSHVYWYRQLPEEGLKFMVYLQKENIIDESGMPKERFSAEFPKEGPSILRIQQVVRGDSAAYFCASSPAVNTEAFFGQGTRLTVV.

This chain links TRBV28 with TRBJ2-6; D might be TRBD1 or TRBD2, each matching 6 bases. The CDR3 has 16 residues. V was trimmed by 8 bases and J by 0 bases, leaving 14 bases between them. Germline-derived CDR1 and CDR2 are MDHEN and SYDVKM. The CDR3 nucleotides are TGTGCCAGCGGCGGGACCAGGGGCTCTGGGGCCAACGTCCTGACTTTC. Amino acid sequence: CASGGTRGSGANVLTF. Drawing the rest from reference TRBV28 and TRBJ2-6, the complete variable domain is DVKVTQSSRYLVKRTGEKVFLECVQDMDHENMFWYRQDPGLGLRLIYFSYDVKMKEKGDIPEGYSVSREKKERFSLILESASTNQTSMYLCASGGTRGSGANVLTFGAGSRLTVL.

This chain joins TRBV2 and TRBJ2-4; D perhaps matches TRBD1 (5 bases). V was shortened by 0 bases and J by 6 bases, with 12 bases between the two germline ends. The germline gives CDR1 SNHLY, CDR2 FYNNEI. This CDR3 spans 15 amino acids. DNA of the CDR3: TGTGCCAGCAGTGAAGCGACAGCCCTCGGAAACATTCAGTACTTC. Translation gives CASSEATALGNIQYF.

V is TRBV5-6 and J is TRBJ1-4; maybe TRBD1 (6 bases). The CDR3 covers 14 residues. Germline V CDR1 and CDR2: SGHDT, YYEEEE. Trimming removed 1 base at V and 4 bases at J, with 8 bases between. CDR3 region: CASSLQGINEKLFF. The DNA for the CDR3 is TGTGCCAGCAGCTTGCAGGGGATTAATGAAAAACTGTTTTTT.

The CDR3 nucleotides are TGTGCCAGCAGCTTGGGACTAGCGGGAGAGGGTTACGAGCAGTACTTC. This gives the protein CASSLGLAGEGYEQYF. The gene calls are TRBV4-2 and TRBJ2-7; 14 bases fit TRBD2. CDR3 size: 16 residues. V shed 5 bases and J 4 bases; nucleotides not matched to a gene: 7. Germline CDR1 reads LGHNA; CDR2 reads YNFKEQ.

The V call is TRBV19, the J call TRBJ1-1; perhaps TRBD1 as D (5 bases). V was trimmed by 5 bases and J by 1 base, leaving 14 bases between them. Per the germline V gene, CDR1 is LNHDA and CDR2 is SQIVND (reference sequence). This CDR3 spans 15 amino acids. Here the CDR3 reads CASSLRGGSNTEAFF. The CDR3 DNA is TGTGCCAGTAGTCTCCGCGGGGGTTCGAACACTGAAGCTTTCTTT.

The chain is built from TRBV9 and TRBJ2-1, with 10 bases lining up with TRBD2. Germline values: CDR1 SGDLS, CDR2 YYNGEE. The CDR3 is made up of 16 amino acids. J gave up 4 bases and V 3 bases, and 7 bases lay outside the gene matches. CDR3 nucleotide sequence: TGTGCCAGCAGCGGTCTAGCGGGAGTGGGGTACAATGAGCAGTTCTTC. Protein product: CASSGLAGVGYNEQFF.

The chain carries TRBV13 and TRBJ2-7; D call uncertain. Looked up from germline, CDR1 is PRHDT and CDR2 is FYEKMQ (reference sequence). V gave up 5 bases and J gave up 5 bases, with 16 bases separating them. CDR3 length: 14 residues. The CDR3 reads CASSPLRSFDEQYF. The CDR3 bases are TGTGCCAGCAGCCCACTCAGATCTTTCGACGAGCAGTACTTC. The full variable domain, rest sourced from reference TRBV13 and TRBJ2-7, is AAGVIQSPRHLIKEKRETATLKCYPIPRHDTVYWYQQGPGQDPQFLISFYEKMQSDKGSIPDRFSAQQFSDYHSELNMSSLELGDSALYFCASSPLRSFDEQYFGPGTRLTVT.

J is TRBJ1-5 and V is TRBV28; D is undetermined. The V end was cut by 2 bases, the J end by 9 bases, with 11 bases between. Germline V gene data show CDR1 as MDHEN and CDR2 as SYDVKM. This CDR3 is built from 13 residues. The CDR3 DNA is TGTGCCAGCAGTTTAGACACGAAGCCGCCCCAGCATTTT. Encoded protein: CASSLDTKPPQHF.

This sequence joins TRBV2 and TRBJ1-2; D ambiguous. There are 15 residues in the CDR3. Deletions cut 7 bases from V and 4 bases from J, with 19 bases between. Germline V gene lookup returns CDR1 SNHLY and CDR2 FYNNEI. CDR3 residues: CASTIRTTEFYGYTF. The CDR3 coding sequence is TGTGCCAGCACTATAAGGACTACCGAATTCTATGGCTACACCTTC. Together with reference TRBV2 and TRBJ1-2, the CDR3 gives the full variable domain: EPEVTQTPSHQVTQMGQEVILRCVPISNHLYFYWYRQILGQKVEFLVSFYNNEISEKSEIFDDQFSVERPDGSNFTLKIRSTKLEDSAMYFCASTIRTTEFYGYTFGSGTRLTVV.

The gene calls are TRBV5-4 and TRBJ2-1; D may be TRBD2 (6 bases). Germline CDR1 SGHNT, CDR2 YYREEE (reference sequence). V lost 0 bases to trimming and J lost 4 bases, with 8 bases between them. This CDR3 is built from 14 residues. The CDR3 region is CASSLDSGYNEQFF. In nucleotides, the CDR3 is TGTGCCAGCAGCTTGGATAGCGGATACAATGAGCAGTTCTTC.

In the case of this clone: The same CDR3 can be traced to other DNA sequences in this sample. This chain uses TRBV5-1 with TRBJ2-3; 12 positions match TRBD2. This CDR3 has 15 amino acids. V lost 6 bases to trimming and J lost 5 bases; unmatched junction nucleotides: 7. Germline V gene lookup returns CDR1 SGHRS and CDR2 YFSETQ. The CDR3 DNA reads as TGCGCCAGCACCGCTAGCGGGAGGGAAAAAGATACGCAGTATTTT. It yields the protein CASTASGREKDTQYF.